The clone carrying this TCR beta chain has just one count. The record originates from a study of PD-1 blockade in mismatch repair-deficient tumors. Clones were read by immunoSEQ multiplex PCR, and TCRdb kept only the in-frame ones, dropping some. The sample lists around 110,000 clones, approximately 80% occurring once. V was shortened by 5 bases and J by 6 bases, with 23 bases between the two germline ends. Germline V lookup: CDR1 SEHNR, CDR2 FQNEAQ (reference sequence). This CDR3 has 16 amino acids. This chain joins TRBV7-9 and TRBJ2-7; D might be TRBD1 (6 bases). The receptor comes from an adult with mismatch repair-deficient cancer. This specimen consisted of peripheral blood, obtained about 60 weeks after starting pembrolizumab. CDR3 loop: CASSPIPQGRAPEQYF. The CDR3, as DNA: TGTGCCAGCAGCCCTATCCCCCAGGGGAGAGCACCCGAGCAGTACTTC.